The 26 T cell receptor beta chains given below trace back to one sample, sequenced in a study of monozygotic twins with inflammatory bowel disease. Following a re-call of the 5' RACE reads, TCRdb has one entry per CDR3 protein and lacks DNA. The sample has 350,000 to 550,000 distinct CDR3 sequences, and its top ten clones hold 2% to 3%. Sequenced: blood. These receptors came from a human donor with ulcerative colitis or Crohn's disease, or a healthy co-twin of an affected twin (not recorded which).

This rearrangement joins TRBV5-6 to TRBJ2-1; as DNA is missing, the TRBD1 call by TCRdb cannot be tested. The CDR3 totals 13 residues. CDR1 is SGHDT, CDR2 YYEEEE, per germline. The CDR3 is CASSSIGGNEQFF.

The gene calls are TRBV7-9 and TRBJ1-1. CDR3 length equals 14 residues. The germline V gene encodes CDR1 SEHNR and CDR2 FQNEAQ (reference sequence). CDR3 protein: CASSPQFGLVGAFF.

This chain connects TRBV3-1 to TRBJ1-4; the D call from TCRdb, TRBD1, cannot be confirmed without DNA. The CDR3 spans 17 residues. Per germline, CDR1 LGHDT and CDR2 YNNKEL (reference sequence). The CDR3 reads CASSQDGAASSNEKLFF.

The V gene is TRBV4-3, the J gene TRBJ2-2; checking the TCRdb D call of TRBD2 is not possible without DNA. The CDR3 runs 18 residues. The V gene's germline CDR1 is LGHNA and CDR2 YSLEER. The CDR3 loop is CASSQDSLAGGDTGELFF.

This chain joins TRBV5-1 and TRBJ1-2. CDR1 SGHRS and CDR2 YFSETQ come from the germline V gene. This CDR3 spans 13 amino acids. CDR3 protein: CASSLAQGDGYTF.

The rearrangement joins TRBV5-6 to TRBJ2-5; with no DNA, the TCRdb D assignment of TRBD2 cannot be verified. Germline loops: CDR1 SGHDT, CDR2 YYEEEE. This CDR3 spans 15 amino acids. Here the CDR3 reads CASSLNLAGVETQYF.

The chain is built from TRBV4-2 and TRBJ2-1; checking the TCRdb D call of TRBD1 is not possible without DNA. The CDR3 consists of 15 residues. Germline V CDR1 and CDR2: LGHNA, YNFKEQ. This CDR3 is CASSPGGPNYNEQFF.

This chain joins TRBV28 and TRBJ2-1. Germline CDR1 MDHEN, CDR2 SYDVKM. The CDR3 extends over 15 amino acids. The CDR3 protein is CASSVSGSSYNEQFF.

The chain joins TRBV7-2 to TRBJ2-5; TCRdb indicates TRBD1, and absent DNA this call remains unverified. Germline values: CDR1 SGHTA, CDR2 FQGNSA. The CDR3 runs 12 residues. The CDR3 reads CASGPLGETQYF.

J is TRBJ2-7 and V is TRBV21-1. TRBV21-1 is a pseudogene. CDR3 size: 14 residues. The CDR3 spells CASRNGLRTYEQYF.

This CDR3 is CASSLIMTGAGELFF. V usage is TRBV5-1 and J usage is TRBJ2-2; TCRdb outputs TRBD1, but without DNA this stays unchecked. CDR1 SGHRS and CDR2 YFSETQ come from the germline V gene. The CDR3 extends over 15 amino acids.

CDR3 sequence reads: CASSSVPGTPYEQYF. This chain uses TRBV6-5 with TRBJ2-7; TCRdb picks TRBD1, but there is no DNA to check that call. The CDR3 loop spans 15 amino acids. Germline assignment: CDR1 MNHEY and CDR2 SVGAGI.

The chain has TRBV6-2 or TRBV6-3 and TRBJ1-3. The CDR3 is 20 amino acids. Germline V CDR1 and CDR2: MNHEY, SVGEGT. The CDR3 protein is CASSPRPDRSLSLSGNTIYF.

The genes are TRBV6-2 or TRBV6-3 and TRBJ2-4; there is no DNA to check the TCRdb D call of TRBD2. The CDR3 totals 17 residues. Germline V gives CDR1 MNHEY, CDR2 SVGEGT. CDR3 region: CASSGRGLAVATNIQYF.

The chain joins TRBV7-2 to TRBJ1-4; absent DNA, TCRdb's TRBD1 call cannot be checked. The CDR3 consists of 15 residues. CDR1 is SGHTA, CDR2 FQGNSA, per germline. CDR3 region: CASSPMGGAGEKLFF.

The chain has TRBV15 and TRBJ1-1. CDR1 LNHNV and CDR2 YYDKDF come from the germline V gene (reference sequence). This CDR3 has 16 amino acids. CDR3 region: CATSRVGFMSAVEAFF.

The chain employs TRBV20-1 and TRBJ2-7; the D call from TCRdb, TRBD1, cannot be confirmed without DNA. The CDR3 is 16 amino acids. Germline V gene lookup returns CDR1 DFQATT and CDR2 SNEGSKA (reference sequence). The CDR3 sequence: CSARSLWADSSYEQYF.

The J gene is TRBJ1-5, the V gene TRBV20-1; TCRdb returns TRBD1, unconfirmable since there is no DNA. Germline V lookup: CDR1 DFQATT, CDR2 SNEGSKA (reference sequence). This CDR3 has 14 amino acids. CDR3 sequence reads: CSARQTGSNQPQHF.

The gene calls are TRBV10-3 and TRBJ2-2. The CDR3 is 15 amino acids. From germline, CDR1 is ENHRY and CDR2 SYGVKD. CDR3 loop: CAISDSLANTGELFF.

This chain's CDR3 is CASRDHRETQYF. The chain links TRBV6-6 to TRBJ2-5. The CDR3 runs 12 residues. Germline lookup yields CDR1 MNHNY and CDR2 SVGAGI (reference sequence).

The chain couples TRBV7-2 to TRBJ2-3; TCRdb picks TRBD2, but there is no DNA to check that call. CDR3 length: 14 amino acids. Germline values: CDR1 SGHTA, CDR2 FQGNSA. The CDR3 region is CASTILPQQDTQYF. The full variable domain, in which reference TRBV7-2 and TRBJ2-3 provide the parts outside the CDR3, is GAGVSQSPSNKVTEKGKDVELRCDPISGHTALYWYRQSLGQGLEFLIYFQGNSAPDKSGLPSDRFSAERTGGSVSTLTIQRTQQEDSAVYLCASTILPQQDTQYFGPGTRLTVL.

V gene TRBV6-2 or TRBV6-3 combines with J gene TRBJ1-5; TCRdb indicates TRBD1, and absent DNA this call remains unverified. Per the germline V gene, CDR1 is MNHEY and CDR2 is SVGEGT. The CDR3 consists of 14 residues. The chain's CDR3 is CATAPTGTGQPQHF.

The chain joins TRBV6-1 to TRBJ1-5; TCRdb names TRBD1, which stays unverified in the absence of DNA. CDR1 is MNHNS and CDR2 is SASEGT in the germline V gene. CDR3 length equals 12 residues. CDR3 in amino acids: CASRQGLGPQHF.

The V call is TRBV29-1, the J call TRBJ2-3; TCRdb selects TRBD2, and the lack of DNA leaves this call unchecked. CDR3 length: 14 residues. Germline-derived CDR1 and CDR2 are SQVTM and ANQGSEA. The CDR3 loop reads CSLLPGGSTDTQYF.

The chain recombines TRBV10-3 with TRBJ2-1; with no DNA, the TCRdb D assignment of TRBD1 cannot be verified. CDR1 ENHRY and CDR2 SYGVKD come from the germline V gene. This CDR3 is 16 amino acids long. CDR3 region: CAISGAGQGATNEQFF.

Here the CDR3 reads CASSLSQGSYEQYF. The genes are TRBV27 and TRBJ2-7; TCRdb designates TRBD1, a call that cannot be tested without DNA. This CDR3 spans 14 amino acids. Germline loops: CDR1 MNHEY, CDR2 SMNVEV (reference sequence).